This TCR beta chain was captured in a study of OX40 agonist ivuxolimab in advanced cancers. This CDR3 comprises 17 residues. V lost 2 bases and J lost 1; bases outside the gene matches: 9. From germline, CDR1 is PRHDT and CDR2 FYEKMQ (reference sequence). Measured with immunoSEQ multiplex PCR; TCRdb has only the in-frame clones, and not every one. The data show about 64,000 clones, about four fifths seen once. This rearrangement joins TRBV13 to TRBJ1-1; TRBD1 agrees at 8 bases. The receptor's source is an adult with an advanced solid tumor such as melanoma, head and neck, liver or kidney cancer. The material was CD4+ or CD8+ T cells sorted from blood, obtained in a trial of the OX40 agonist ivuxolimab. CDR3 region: CASSLPPPGGRNTEAFF. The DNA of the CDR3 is TGTGCCAGCAGCTTACCCCCTCCAGGGGGCAGGAACACTGAAGCTTTCTTT. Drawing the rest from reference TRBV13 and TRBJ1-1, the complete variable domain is AAGVIQSPRHLIKEKRETATLKCYPIPRHDTVYWYQQGPGQDPQFLISFYEKMQSDKGSIPDRFSAQQFSDYHSELNMSSLELGDSALYFCASSLPPPGGRNTEAFFGQGTRLTVV.